This T cell receptor beta chain was recovered during a study of PD-1 blockade in classical Hodgkin lymphoma. Notes on the study in general: Repertoire difference causes, possibly disease activity or prior therapy, remain undefined. Patients who initiated nivolumab within 1 year of ASCT were excluded. Newly diagnosed and completely responding patients shared comparable baseline diversity.

All trial patients relapsed after autologous stem cell transplantation. The patients, who had relapsed/refractory classical Hodgkin lymphoma, achieved best responses of complete response, partial response or progressive disease. Sequenced by immunoSEQ multiplex PCR; TCRdb stores in-frame clones only, minus some. Of 45,000 to 55,000 clones detected, approximately 81% appear once; the ten largest clones hold around 15%. A few counts support this clone. Its antigen is undetermined. Trimming removed 5 bases from V and 4 bases from J; junction bases left unmatched: 11. The germline gives CDR1 SGHRS, CDR2 YFSETQ. The length of the CDR3 is 15 residues.

The TCR was taken from a human donor with classical Hodgkin lymphoma. Here the sequenced sample was peripheral blood mononuclear cells (PBMCs), taken at baseline. The rearrangement joins TRBV5-1 to TRBJ1-2; 7 positions match TRBD1. CDR3: CASRSTPGQPYGYTF. The CDR3 bases are TGCGCCAGCAGGAGCACCCCGGGACAGCCCTATGGCTACACCTTC.